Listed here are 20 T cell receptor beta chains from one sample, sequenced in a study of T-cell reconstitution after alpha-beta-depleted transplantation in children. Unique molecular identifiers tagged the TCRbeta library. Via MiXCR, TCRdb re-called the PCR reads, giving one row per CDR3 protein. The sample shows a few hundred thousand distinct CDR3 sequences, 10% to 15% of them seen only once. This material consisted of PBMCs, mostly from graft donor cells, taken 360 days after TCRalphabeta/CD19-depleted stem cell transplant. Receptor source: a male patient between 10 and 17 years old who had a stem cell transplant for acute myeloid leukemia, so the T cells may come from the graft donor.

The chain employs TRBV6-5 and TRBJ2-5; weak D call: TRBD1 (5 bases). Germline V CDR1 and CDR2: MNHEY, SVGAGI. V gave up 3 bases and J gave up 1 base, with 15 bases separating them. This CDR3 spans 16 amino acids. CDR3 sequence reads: CASSYPSFTGQETQYF. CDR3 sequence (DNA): TGTGCCAGCAGTTATCCCTCATTCACAGGCCAAGAGACCCAGTACTTC.

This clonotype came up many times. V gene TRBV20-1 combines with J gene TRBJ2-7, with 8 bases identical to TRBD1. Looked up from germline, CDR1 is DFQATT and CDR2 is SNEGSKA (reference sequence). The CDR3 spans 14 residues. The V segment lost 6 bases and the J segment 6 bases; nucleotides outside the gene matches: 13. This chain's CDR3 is CSAPPGTGGPEQYF. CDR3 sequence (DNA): TGCAGTGCCCCTCCCGGGACAGGAGGGCCCGAGCAGTACTTC.

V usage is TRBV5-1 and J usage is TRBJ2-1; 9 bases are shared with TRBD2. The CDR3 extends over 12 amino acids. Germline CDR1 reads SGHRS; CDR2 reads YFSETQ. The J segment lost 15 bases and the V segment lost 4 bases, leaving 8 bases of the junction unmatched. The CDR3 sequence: CASSPGGLASFF. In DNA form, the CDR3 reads TGCGCCAGCAGCCCTGGGGGACTAGCTTCGTTCTTC.

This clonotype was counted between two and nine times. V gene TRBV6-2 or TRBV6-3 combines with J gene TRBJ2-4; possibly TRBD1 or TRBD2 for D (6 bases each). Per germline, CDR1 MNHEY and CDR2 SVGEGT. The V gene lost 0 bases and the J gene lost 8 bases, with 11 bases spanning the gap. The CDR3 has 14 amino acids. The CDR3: CASSYSTGADIQYF. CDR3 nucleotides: TGTGCCAGCAGTTACTCGACGGGGGCGGACATTCAGTACTTC.

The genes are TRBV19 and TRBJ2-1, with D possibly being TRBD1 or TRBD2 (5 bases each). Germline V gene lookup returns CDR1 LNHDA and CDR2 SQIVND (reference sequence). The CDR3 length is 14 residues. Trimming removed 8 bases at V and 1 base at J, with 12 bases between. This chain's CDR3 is CASVPGRSYNEQFF. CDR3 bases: TGTGCCAGTGTTCCGGGGCGGTCCTACAATGAGCAGTTCTTC. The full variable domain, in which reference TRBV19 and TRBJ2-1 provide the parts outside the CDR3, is DGGITQSPKYLFRKEGQNVTLSCEQNLNHDAMYWYRQDPGQGLRLIYYSQIVNDFQKGDIAEGYSVSREKKESFPLTVTSAQKNPTAFYLCASVPGRSYNEQFFGPGTRLTVL.

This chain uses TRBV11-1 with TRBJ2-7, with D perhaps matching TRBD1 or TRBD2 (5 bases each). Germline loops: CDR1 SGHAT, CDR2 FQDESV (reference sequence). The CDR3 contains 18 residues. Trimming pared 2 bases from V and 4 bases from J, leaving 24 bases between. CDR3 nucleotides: TGTGCCAGCAGCTTACCACTGCCGGGGACCCTTTTAGTGTACGAGCAGTACTTC. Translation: CASSLPLPGTLLVYEQYF.

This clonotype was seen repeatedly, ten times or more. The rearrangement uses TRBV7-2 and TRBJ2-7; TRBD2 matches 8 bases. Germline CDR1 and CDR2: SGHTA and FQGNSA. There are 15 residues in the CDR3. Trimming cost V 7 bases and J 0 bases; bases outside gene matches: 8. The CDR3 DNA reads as TGTGCCAGCATCCCTCTAGCGGGTGGCTCCTACGAGCAGTACTTC. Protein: CASIPLAGGSYEQYF.

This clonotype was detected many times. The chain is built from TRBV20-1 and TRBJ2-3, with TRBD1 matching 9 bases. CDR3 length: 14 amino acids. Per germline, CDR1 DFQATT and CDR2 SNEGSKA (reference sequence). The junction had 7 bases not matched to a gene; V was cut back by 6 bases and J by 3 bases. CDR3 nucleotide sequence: TGCAGTGCAACCACCGGGACAGGGACAGATACGCAGTATTTT. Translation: CSATTGTGTDTQYF.

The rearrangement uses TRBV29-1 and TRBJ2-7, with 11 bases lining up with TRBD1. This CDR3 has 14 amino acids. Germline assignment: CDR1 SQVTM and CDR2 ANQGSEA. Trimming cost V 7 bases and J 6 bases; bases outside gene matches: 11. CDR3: CSAEPGTGGGEQYF. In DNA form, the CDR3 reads TGCAGCGCGGAGCCGGGGACAGGGGGAGGCGAGCAGTACTTC.

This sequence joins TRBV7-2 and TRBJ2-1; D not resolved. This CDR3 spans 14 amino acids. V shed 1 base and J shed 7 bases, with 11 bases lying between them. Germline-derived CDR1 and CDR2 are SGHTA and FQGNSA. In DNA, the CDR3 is TGTGCCAGCAGCTTAGTCCCTAGGATGAATGAGCAGTTCTTC. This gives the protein CASSLVPRMNEQFF.

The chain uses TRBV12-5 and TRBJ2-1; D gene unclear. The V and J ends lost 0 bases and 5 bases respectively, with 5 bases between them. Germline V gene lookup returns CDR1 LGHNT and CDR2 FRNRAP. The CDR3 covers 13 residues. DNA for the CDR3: TGTGCTAGTGGTTTGGTTCTGGACAATGAGCAGTTCTTC. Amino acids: CASGLVLDNEQFF.

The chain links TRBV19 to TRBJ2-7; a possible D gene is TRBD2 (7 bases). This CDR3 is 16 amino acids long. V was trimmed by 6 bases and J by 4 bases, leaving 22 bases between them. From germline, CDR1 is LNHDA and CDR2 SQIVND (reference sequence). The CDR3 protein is CASSLRGGPPPYEQYF. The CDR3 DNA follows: TGTGCCAGTAGCCTGAGGGGGGGCCCTCCCCCTTACGAGCAGTACTTC. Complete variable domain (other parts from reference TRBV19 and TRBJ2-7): DGGITQSPKYLFRKEGQNVTLSCEQNLNHDAMYWYRQDPGQGLRLIYYSQIVNDFQKGDIAEGYSVSREKKESFPLTVTSAQKNPTAFYLCASSLRGGPPPYEQYFGPGTRLTVT.

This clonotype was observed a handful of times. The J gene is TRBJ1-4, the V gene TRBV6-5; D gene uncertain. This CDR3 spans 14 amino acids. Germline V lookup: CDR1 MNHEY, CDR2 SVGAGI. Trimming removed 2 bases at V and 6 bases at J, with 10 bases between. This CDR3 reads CASSYIRDYEKLFF. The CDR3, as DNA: TGTGCCAGCAGTTACATTCGTGACTATGAAAAACTGTTTTTT.

CDR3 residues: CASRSPGLWDPRSSYNEQFF. The CDR3 nucleotides are TGTGCCAGCAGAAGTCCGGGACTGTGGGACCCACGTAGCTCCTACAATGAGCAGTTCTTC. This chain uses TRBV11-2 with TRBJ2-1; D may be TRBD2 (6 bases). CDR1 and CDR2 (germline): SGHAT, FQNNGV. V dropped 6 bases and J dropped 0 bases, with 27 bases sitting between them. The CDR3 totals 20 residues.

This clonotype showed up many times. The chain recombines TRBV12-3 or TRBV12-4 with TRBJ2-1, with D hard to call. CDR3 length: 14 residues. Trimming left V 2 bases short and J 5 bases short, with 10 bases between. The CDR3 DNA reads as TGTGCCAGCAGTTTATGGGCACTAAACAATGAGCAGTTCTTC. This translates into CASSLWALNNEQFF.

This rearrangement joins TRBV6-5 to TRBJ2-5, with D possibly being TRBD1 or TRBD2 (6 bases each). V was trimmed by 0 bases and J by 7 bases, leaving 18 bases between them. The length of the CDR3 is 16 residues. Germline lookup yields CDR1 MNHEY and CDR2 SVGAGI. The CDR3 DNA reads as TGTGCCAGCAGTTACTCGGGCGACAGGAGGGATGTGACCCAGTACTTC. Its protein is CASSYSGDRRDVTQYF.

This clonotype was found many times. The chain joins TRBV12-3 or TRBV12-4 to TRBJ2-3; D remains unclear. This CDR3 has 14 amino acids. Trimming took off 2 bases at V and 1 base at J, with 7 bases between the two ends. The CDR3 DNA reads TGTGCCAGCAGTTTATTCCGTGGCACAGATACGCAGTATTTT. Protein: CASSLFRGTDTQYF.

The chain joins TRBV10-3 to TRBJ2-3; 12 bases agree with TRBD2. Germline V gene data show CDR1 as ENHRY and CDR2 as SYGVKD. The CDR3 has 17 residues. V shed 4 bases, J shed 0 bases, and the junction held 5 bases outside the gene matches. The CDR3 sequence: CAISAPGLAGSTDTQYF. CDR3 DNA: TGTGCCATCAGTGCCCCCGGACTAGCGGGAAGCACAGATACGCAGTATTTT.

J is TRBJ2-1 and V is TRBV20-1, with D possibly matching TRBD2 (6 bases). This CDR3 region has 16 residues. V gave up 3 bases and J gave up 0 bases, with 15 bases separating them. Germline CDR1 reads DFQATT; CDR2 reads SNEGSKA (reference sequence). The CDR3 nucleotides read TGCAGTGCTAGGGACCTTGCCGGGAGCTCCTACAATGAGCAGTTCTTC. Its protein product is CSARDLAGSSYNEQFF.

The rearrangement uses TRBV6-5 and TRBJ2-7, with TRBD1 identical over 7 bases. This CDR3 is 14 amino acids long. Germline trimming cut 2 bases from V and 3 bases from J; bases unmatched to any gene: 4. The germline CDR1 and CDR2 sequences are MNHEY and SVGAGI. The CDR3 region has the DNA TGTGCCAGCAGTTACCGCAACAGGGGCTACGAGCAGTACTTC. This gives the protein CASSYRNRGYEQYF.